Included here is one T cell receptor beta chain sequence, with context. The sample belongs to a study of blood T cell repertoires in COVID-19. Whole-study context: Nucleic acid was either cDNA or gDNA, and it came from T cells, B-cell-depleted T cells, or PBMCs.

The repertoire was sequenced with immunoSEQ multiplex PCR; TCRdb's copy has only in-frame clones and lacks some. The sample includes approximately 100,000 clones, around 84% of them seen just once. The CDR3 consists of 17 residues. Germline V gives CDR1 SGHNT, CDR2 YYREEE (reference sequence). The V end lost 0 bases, the J end lost 3 bases, and 13 bases lay between the germline ends. The sequenced material came from peripheral blood. This receptor was taken from a woman of 80 years or more with active or convalescent COVID-19. V and J are TRBV5-4 and TRBJ2-6; tentative D call: TRBD1 (5 bases). The CDR3 nucleotides read TGTGCCAGCAGCTTGGCGCAGGGCGCAAATGGGGCCAACGTCCTGACTTTC. Translation: CASSLAQGANGANVLTF.